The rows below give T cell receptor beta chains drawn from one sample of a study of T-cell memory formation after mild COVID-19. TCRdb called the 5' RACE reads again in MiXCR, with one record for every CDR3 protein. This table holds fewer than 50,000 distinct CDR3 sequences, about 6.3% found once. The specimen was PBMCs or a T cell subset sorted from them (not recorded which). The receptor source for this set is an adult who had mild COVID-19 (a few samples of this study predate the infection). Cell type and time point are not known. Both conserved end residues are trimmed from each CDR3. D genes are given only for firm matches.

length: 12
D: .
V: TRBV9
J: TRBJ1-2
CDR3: ASSPRGLAGGYT

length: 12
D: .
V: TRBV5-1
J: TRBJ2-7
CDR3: ASSLERGRSEQY

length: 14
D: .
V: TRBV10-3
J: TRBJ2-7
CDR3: AISESSGDLSCEQY

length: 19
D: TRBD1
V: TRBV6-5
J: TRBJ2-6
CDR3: ASSQWDSRFIRRSGANVLT

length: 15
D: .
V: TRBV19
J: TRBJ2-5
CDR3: ASSMSHSPRTEETQY

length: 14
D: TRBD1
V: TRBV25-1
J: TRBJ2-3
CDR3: ASSRQGSRFTDTQY

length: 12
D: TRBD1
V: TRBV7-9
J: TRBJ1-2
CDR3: ASSLDRGDYGYT

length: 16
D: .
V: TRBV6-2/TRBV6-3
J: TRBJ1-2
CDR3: ASSRFGQSRRLGDGYT

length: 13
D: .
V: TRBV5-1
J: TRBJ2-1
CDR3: ASNTGQPGGNEQF

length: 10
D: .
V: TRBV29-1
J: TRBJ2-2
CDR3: SGRQAGGELF

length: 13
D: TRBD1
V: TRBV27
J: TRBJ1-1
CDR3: ASSSEPGQGFEAF

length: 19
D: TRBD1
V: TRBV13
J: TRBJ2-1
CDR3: ASSSFKPGQEVSSSYNEQF

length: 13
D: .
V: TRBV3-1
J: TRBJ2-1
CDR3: ASSPLGGLGNEQF

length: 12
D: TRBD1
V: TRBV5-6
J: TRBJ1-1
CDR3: ASSLGQGVVEAF

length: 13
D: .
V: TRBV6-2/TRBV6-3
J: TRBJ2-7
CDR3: ASSEPQGNRYEQY

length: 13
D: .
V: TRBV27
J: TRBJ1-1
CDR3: ASSPREWGRTEAF

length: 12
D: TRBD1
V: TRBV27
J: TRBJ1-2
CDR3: ASSLYDRGHGYT

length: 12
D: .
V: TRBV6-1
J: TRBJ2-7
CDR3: ASSNTGPKGEQY

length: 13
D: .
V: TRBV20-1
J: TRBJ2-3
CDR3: SARSLFGGPYTQY

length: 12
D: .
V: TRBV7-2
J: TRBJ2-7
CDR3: ASSLGYDFYEQY

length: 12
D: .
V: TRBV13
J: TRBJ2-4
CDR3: ASSFGQLENIQY

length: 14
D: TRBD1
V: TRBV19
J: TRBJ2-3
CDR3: ASSKQGQGAKDTQY

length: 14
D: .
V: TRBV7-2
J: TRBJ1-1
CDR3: ASSRPGAMVNTEAF

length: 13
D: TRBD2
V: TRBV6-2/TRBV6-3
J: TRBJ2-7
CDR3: ASSFRLAGLSEQY

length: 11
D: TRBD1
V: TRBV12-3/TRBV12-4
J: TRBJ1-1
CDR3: ASRTGGWTEAF

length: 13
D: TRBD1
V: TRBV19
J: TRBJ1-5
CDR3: ASSSGTGSNQPQH

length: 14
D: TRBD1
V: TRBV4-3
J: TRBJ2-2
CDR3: ASSQADRAYTGELF

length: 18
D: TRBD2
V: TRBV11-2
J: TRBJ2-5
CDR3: ASSSLRDYHPARLEKTQY

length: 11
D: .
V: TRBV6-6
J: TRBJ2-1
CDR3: ASSYTSYNEQF

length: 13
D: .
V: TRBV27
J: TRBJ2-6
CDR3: ASSFSASGANVLT

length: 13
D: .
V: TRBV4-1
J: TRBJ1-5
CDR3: ASSQEIGAGQPQH

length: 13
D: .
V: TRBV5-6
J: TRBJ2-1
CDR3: ASSLGYVSYNEQF

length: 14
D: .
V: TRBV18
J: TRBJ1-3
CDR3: ASSPLQAADGNTIY

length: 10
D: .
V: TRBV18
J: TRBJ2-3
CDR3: ASSPREDTQY

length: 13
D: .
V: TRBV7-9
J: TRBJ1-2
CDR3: ASSPDWGGGYGYT